This T cell receptor (delta chain) appears in the sequencing data of a study of gammadelta T cells in human blood. Study-wide points: Microbial exposure reportedly appeared to drive polyclonal expansion of innate gamma-delta T cells right after birth.

TCRdb redid the clone calls on the RT-PCR reads with CATT. The data show roughly 1,500 delta-chain clones, 15% to 20% seen once. This clone is labeled medium-sized. Antigen: not known. A much more abundant neighbour one base away suggests this may be a read error. The CDR3 has 23 residues. Germline lookup yields CDR1 TSWWSYY and CDR2 QGS. J lost 0 bases, V lost 4 bases, and 25 bases had no gene match. Sequenced input: non-Vgamma9Vdelta2 gamma-delta T cells from infant blood. The TCR sequence derives from a human donor. This rearrangement joins TRDV1 to TRDJ1; 11 bases agree with TRDD3. Here the CDR3 reads CALGASPIPTSGGYDQYTDKLIF. The CDR3 DNA is TGTGCTCTTGGGGCTTCTCCTATTCCTACCAGTGGGGGATACGATCAGTACACCGATAAACTCATCTTT.